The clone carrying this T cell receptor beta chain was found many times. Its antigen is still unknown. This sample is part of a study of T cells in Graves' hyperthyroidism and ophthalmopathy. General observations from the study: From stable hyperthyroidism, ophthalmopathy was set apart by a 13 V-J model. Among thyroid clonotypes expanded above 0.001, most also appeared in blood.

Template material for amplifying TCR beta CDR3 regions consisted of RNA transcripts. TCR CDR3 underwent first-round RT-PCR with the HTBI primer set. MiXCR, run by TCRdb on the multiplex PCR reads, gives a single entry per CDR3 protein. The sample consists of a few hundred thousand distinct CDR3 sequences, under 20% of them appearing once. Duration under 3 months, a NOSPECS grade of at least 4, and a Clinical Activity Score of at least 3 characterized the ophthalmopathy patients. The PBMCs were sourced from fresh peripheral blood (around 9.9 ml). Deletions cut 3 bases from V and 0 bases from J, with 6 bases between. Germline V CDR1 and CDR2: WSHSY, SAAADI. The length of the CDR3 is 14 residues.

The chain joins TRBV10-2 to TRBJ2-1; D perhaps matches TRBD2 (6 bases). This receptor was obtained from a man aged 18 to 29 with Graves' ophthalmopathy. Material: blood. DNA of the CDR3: TGCGCCAGCAGTGATAGCGGCTCCTACAATGAGCAGTTCTTC. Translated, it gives CASSDSGSYNEQFF.